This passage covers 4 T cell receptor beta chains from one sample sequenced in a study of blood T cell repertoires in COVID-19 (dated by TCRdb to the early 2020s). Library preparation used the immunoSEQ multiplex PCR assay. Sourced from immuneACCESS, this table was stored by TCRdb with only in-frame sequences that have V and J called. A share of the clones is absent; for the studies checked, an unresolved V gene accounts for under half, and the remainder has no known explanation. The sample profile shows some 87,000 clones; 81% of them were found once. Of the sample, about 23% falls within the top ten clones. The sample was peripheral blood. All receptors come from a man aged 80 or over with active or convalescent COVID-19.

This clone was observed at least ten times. The CDR3 sequence is CASSQVFGGADEQFF. DNA of the CDR3: TGCGCCAGCAGCCAAGTCTTCGGGGGGGCCGATGAGCAGTTCTTC. V is TRBV4-3 and J is TRBJ2-1; 8 positions agree with TRBD2. V trimming: 1 base; J trimming: 8 bases; junction bases outside the gene matches: 7. The CDR3 extends over 15 amino acids. In germline, CDR1 is LGHNA, CDR2 YSLEER.

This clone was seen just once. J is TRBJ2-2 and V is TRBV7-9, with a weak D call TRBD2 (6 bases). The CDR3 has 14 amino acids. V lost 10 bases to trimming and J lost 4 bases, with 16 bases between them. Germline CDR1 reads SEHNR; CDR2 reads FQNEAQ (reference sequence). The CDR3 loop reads CATSGQGGTGELFF. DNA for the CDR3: TGTGCCACCTCGGGTCAGGGAGGCACCGGGGAGCTGTTTTTT.

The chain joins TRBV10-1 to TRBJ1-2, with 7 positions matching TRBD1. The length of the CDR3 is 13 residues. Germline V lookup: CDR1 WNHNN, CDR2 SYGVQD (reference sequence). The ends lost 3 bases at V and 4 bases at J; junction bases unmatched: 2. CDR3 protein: CASSDPGGYGYTF. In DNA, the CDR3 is TGCGCCAGCAGTGACCCAGGGGGCTATGGCTACACCTTC.

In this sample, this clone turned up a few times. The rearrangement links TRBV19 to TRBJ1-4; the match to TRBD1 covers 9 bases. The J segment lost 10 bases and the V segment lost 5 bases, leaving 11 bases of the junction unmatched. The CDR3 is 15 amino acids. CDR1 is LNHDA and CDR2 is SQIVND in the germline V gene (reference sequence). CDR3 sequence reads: CASSLNRGRAGKLFF. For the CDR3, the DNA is TGTGCCAGTAGTCTTAACAGGGGGCGGGCAGGAAAACTGTTTTTT.